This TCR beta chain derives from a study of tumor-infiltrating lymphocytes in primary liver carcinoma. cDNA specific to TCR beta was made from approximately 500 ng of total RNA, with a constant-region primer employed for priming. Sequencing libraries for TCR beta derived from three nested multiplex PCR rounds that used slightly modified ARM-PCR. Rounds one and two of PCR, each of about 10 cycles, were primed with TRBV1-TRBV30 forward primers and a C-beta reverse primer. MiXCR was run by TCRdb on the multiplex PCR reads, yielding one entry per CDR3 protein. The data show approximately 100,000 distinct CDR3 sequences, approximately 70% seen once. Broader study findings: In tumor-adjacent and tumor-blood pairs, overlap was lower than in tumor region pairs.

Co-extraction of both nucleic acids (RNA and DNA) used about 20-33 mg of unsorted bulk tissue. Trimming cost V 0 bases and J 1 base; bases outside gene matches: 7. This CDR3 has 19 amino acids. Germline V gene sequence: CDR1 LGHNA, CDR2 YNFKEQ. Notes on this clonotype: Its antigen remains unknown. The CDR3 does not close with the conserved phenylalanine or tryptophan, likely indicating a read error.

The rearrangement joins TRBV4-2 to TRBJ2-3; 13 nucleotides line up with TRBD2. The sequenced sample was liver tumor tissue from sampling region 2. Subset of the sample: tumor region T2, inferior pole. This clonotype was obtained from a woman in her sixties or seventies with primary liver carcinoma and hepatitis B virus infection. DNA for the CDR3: TGTGCCAGCAGCCAAGATTGGACTAGCGGGAGCTCAGGCACAGATACGCAGTATGTT. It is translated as CASSQDWTSGSSGTDTQYV.